This T cell receptor (beta chain) was sequenced in a study of CXCR3-negative and CXCR3-positive naive CD8 T cells. Germline-derived CDR1 and CDR2 are SGHRS and YFSETQ. This CDR3 is 17 amino acids long. Naive CD8+ T cells displayed a CD45RO-CCR7+CD27+CD95- phenotype. Study-level results: CXCR3-positive naive cells had more hydrophobic TRB CDR3s than CXCR3-negative naive cells. TCR interaction strength was inferred from TRB CDR3 physicochemistry, as CD5 matched across naive subsets. Upon cryopreservation, CXCR3 expression partially decreased, and most assays used fresh PBMCs. Similarly elevated diversity marked both naive subsets, with memory CD8+ cells showing far lower diversity.

On this clonotype: The antigen is not known.

Libraries of TRB cDNA were made by 5' RACE and carried UMIs. Reanalyzing the 5' RACE reads, TCRdb keeps one entry per CDR3 protein, without DNA. This sample lists nearly 90,000 distinct CDR3 sequences; its ten largest clones have under 0.95%. This clonotype was sampled from a human donor in good health. Some clones in this sample may be carry-over from other donors' samples. The chain recombines TRBV5-1 with TRBJ2-3; the TCRdb D gene call, TRBD1, has no DNA to confirm it. Sequences were obtained from naive CXCR3+ CD8+ T cells from blood. Subset of the sample: CD45RO-CCR7+CD27+CD95- naive CD8+ T cells expressing CXCR3 (TNR3+). The CDR3 spells CASSLKDRGAGTDTQYF.